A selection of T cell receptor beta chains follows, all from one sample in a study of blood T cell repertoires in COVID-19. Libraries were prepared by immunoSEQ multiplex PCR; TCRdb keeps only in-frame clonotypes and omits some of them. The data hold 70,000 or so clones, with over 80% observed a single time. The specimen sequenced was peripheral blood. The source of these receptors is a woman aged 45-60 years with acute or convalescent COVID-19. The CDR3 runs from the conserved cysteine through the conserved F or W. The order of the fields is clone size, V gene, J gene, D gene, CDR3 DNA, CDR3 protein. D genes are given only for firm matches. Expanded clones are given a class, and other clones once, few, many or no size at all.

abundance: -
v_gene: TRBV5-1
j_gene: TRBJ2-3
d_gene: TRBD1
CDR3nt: TGCGCCAGCAGCCCCGGGTCGACAGGGGGTGGTACAGATACGCAGTATTTT
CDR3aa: CASSPGSTGGGTDTQYF

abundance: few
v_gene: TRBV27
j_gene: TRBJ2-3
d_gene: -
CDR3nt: TGTGCCAGCAGTCAGGGACAAGAGACAGATACGCAGTATTTT
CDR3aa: CASSQGQETDTQYF

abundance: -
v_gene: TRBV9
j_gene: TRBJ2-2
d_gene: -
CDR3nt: TGTGCCAGCAGCGTAGTAACCGGGGAGCTGTTTTTT
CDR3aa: CASSVVTGELFF

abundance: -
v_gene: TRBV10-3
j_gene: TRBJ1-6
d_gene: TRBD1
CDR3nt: TGTGCCATCAGCCCGGACAGGCTTAATTCACCCCTCCACTTT
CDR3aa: CAISPDRLNSPLHF

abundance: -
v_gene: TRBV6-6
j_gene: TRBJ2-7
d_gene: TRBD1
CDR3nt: TGTGCCAGCAGTAAAGCCCGGGACAGAGACTACGAGCAGTACTTC
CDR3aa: CASSKARDRDYEQYF

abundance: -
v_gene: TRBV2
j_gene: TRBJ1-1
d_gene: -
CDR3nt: TGTGCCAGCAGTGGGACAGCGAAGAACACTGAAGCTTTCTTT
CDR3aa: CASSGTAKNTEAFF

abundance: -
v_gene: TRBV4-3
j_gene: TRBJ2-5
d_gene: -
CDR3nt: TGCGCCAGCAGCCAAGAACAGTGGGAGACCCAGTACTTC
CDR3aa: CASSQEQWETQYF

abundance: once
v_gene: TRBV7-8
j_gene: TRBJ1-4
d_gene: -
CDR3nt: TGTGCCAGCAGCTTACGGCGGTGGCGGGGGGCAACTAATGAAAAACTGTTTTTT
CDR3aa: CASSLRRWRGATNEKLFF

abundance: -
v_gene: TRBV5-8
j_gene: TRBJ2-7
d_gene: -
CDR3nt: TGTGCCAGCAGTTCAGGGGTCTACGAGCAGTACTTC
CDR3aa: CASSSGVYEQYF

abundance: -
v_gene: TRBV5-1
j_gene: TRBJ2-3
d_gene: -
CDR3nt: TGCGCCAGCAGCTGGACTACCAGCACAGATACGCAGTATTTT
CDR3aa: CASSWTTSTDTQYF

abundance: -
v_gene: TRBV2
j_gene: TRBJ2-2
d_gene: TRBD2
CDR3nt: TGTGCCAGCAGAGCTGGACTAGCGGGCACCGGGGAGCTGTTTTTT
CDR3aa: CASRAGLAGTGELFF

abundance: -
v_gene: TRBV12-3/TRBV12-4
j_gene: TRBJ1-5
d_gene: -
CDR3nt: TGTGCCAGCAGTTTAGACTCTCAGCCCCAGCATTTT
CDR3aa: CASSLDSQPQHF

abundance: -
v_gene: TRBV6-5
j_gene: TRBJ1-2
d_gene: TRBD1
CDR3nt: TGTGCCAGCAGTAGGACAGGGGGCAGGGGCTACACCTTC
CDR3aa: CASSRTGGRGYTF

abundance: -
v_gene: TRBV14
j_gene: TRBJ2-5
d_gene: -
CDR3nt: TGTGCCAGCAGCCAAGTGAGTGAGACCCAGTACTTC
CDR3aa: CASSQVSETQYF

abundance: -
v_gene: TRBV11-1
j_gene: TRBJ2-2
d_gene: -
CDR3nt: TGTGCCAGCAGCCTCGGGACTGGCACCGGGGAGCTGTTTTTT
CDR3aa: CASSLGTGTGELFF

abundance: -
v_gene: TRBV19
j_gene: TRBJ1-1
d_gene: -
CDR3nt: TGTGCCAGTAGTGCAGGACACGCGGAGAACACTGAAGCTTTCTTT
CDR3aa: CASSAGHAENTEAFF

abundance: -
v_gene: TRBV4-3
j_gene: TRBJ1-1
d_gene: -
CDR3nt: TGCGCCAGCAGCCAATCGGCAGGGCAGTCCACTGAAGCTTTCTTT
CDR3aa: CASSQSAGQSTEAFF

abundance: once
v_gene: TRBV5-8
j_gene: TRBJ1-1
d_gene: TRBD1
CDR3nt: TGTGCCAGCAGCCCAGGGGGCTTGGCTGAAGCTTTCTTT
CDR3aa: CASSPGGLAEAFF

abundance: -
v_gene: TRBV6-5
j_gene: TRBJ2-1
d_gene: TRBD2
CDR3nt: TGTGCCAGCAGTTACTCGGGGGGGAGCTCCTACAATGAGCAGTTCTTC
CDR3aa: CASSYSGGSSYNEQFF

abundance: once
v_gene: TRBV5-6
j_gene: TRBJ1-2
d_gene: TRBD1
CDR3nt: TGTGCCAGCAGCACTGGACAGGGGAACGGTGGCTACACCTTC
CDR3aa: CASSTGQGNGGYTF

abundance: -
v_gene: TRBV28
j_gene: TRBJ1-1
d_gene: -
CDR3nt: TGTGCCAGCAGGGTCAGGAACGGTTACACTGAAGCTTTCTTT
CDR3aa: CASRVRNGYTEAFF

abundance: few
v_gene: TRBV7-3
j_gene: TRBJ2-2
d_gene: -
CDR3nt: TGTGCCAGCAGCTCAAAGACAGGCCCCGGGGAGCTGTTTTTT
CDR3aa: CASSSKTGPGELFF

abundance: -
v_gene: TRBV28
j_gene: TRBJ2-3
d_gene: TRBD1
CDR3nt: TGTGCCAGCAGTTTATCAGGGACAGGGGTGTCAGACACGCAGTATTTT
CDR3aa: CASSLSGTGVSDTQYF

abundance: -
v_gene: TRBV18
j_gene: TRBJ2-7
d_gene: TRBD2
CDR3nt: TGTGCCAGCTCACCGATCCAGCGGGGGGCCCATGAATCGTACGAGCAGTACTTC
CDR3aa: CASSPIQRGAHESYEQYF

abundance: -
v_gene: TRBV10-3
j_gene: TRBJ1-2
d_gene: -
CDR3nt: TGTGCCATCAGTTCCGGGAACTATGGCTACACCTTC
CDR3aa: CAISSGNYGYTF

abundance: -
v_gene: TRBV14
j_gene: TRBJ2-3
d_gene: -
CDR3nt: TGTGCCAGCAGCCAGAATCTAGCGGATACGCAGTATTTT
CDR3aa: CASSQNLADTQYF

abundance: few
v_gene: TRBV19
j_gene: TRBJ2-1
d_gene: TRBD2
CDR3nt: TGTGCCAGTAGTATCAAGGGGCGTAGCGGGGGGTCGAATGAGCAGTTCTTC
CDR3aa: CASSIKGRSGGSNEQFF

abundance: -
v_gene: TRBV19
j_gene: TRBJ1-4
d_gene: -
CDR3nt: TGTGCCAGTAGTAATAGGGTCGGGGGAACTAATGAAAAACTGTTTTTT
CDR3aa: CASSNRVGGTNEKLFF

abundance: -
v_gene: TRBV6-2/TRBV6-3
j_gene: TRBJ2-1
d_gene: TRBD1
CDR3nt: TGTGCCAGCAGTCCAGGGGGAAGCTCCTACAATGAGCAGTTCTTC
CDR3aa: CASSPGGSSYNEQFF

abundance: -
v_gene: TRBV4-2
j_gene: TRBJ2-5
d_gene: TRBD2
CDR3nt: TGTGCCAGCAGCCCTCAGGAGGGTAGCGGGAGTAGTAAGACCCAGTACTTC
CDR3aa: CASSPQEGSGSSKTQYF

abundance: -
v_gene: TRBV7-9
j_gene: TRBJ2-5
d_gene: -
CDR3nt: TGTGCCAGCAGCCCCAGGGCAGCGGGCCAAGAGACCCAGTACTTC
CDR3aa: CASSPRAAGQETQYF

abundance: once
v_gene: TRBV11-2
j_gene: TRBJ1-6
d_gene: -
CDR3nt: TGTGCCAGCAGCGCGATAAATTCACCCCTCCACTTT
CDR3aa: CASSAINSPLHF

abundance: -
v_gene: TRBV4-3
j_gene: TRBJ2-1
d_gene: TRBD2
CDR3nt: TGCGCCAGCAGCCGCCACCTGGGCACTAGCGGGAGTACCAATGAGCAGTTCTTC
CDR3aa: CASSRHLGTSGSTNEQFF

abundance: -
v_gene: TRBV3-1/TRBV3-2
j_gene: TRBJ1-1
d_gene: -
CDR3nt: TGTGCCAGCAGCACGCTACAGGGAGCAGCTGAAGCTTTCTTT
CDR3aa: CASSTLQGAAEAFF

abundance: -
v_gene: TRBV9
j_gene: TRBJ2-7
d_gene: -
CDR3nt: TGTGCCAGCAGCGGTACTTCCTCCTACGAGCAGTACTTC
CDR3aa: CASSGTSSYEQYF

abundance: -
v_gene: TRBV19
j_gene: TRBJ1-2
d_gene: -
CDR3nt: TGTGCCAGTAAACCGCGAAGCCCTAGTGATGGCTACACCTTC
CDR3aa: CASKPRSPSDGYTF

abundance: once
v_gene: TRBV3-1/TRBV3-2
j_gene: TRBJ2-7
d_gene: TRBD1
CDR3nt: TGTGCCAGCAGCCACGGGCGAGACAGGGACTACGAGCAGTACTTC
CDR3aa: CASSHGRDRDYEQYF

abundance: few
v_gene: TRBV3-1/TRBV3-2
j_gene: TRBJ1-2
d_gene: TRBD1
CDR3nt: TGTGCCAGCAGCCAACAGGGACAGGGTTTATCCGGCTACACCTTC
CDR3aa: CASSQQGQGLSGYTF

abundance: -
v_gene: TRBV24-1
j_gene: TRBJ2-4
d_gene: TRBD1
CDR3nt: TGTGCCGTAATCGACAGGGTTGGGTTGGTTGCCAAAAACATTCAGTACTTC
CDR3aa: CAVIDRVGLVAKNIQYF

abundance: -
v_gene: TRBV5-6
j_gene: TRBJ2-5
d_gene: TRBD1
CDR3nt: TGTGCCAGCAGCTTGGGGACAGGACAAGAGACCCAGTACTTC
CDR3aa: CASSLGTGQETQYF

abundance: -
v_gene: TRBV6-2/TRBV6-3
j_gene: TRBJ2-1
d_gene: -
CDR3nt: TGTGCCAGCAGCCGAAGGGGGGGGGATTACAATGAGCAGTTCTTC
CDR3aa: CASSRRGGDYNEQFF

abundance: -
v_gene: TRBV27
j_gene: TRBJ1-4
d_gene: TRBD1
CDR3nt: TGTGCCAGCAGTTTCTCACAGGGGCGGGAAAAACTGTTTTTT
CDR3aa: CASSFSQGREKLFF

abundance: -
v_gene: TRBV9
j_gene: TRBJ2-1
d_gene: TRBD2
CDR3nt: TGTGCCAGCAGCCTTAGCACGCGGGAGGGAGGCGATGAGCAGTTCTTC
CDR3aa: CASSLSTREGGDEQFF

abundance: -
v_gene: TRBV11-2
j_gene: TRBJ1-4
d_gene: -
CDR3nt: TGTGCCAGCAGCTCTAGCATCCAAAAACTGTTTTTT
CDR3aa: CASSSSIQKLFF

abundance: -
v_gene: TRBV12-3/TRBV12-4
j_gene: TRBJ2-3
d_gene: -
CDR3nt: TGTGCCAGCAGTCCGTCCCCAGATACGCAGTATTTT
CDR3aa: CASSPSPDTQYF

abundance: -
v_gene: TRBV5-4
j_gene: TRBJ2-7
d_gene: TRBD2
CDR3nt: TGTGCCAGCAGCGCCCCGGGACTACCGGAGCAGTACTTC
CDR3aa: CASSAPGLPEQYF

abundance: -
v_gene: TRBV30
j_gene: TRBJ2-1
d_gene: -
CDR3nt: TGTGCCTGGAGTGGCCGGGACAACAATGAGCAGTTCTTC
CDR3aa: CAWSGRDNNEQFF

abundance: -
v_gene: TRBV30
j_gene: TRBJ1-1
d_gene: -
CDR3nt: TGTGCCTACCGGGGGAACACTGAAGCTTTCTTT
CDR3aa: CAYRGNTEAFF

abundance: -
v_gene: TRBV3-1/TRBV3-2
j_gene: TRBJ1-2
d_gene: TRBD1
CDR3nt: TGTGCCAGCAGCCTAGGACAGGACTATGGCTACACCTTC
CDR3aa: CASSLGQDYGYTF

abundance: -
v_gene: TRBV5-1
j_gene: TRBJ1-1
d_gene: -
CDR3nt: TGCGCCAGCAGTAGGGGGGGCACTGAAGCTTTCTTT
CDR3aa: CASSRGGTEAFF

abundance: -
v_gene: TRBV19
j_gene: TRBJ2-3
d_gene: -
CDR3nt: TGTGCCAGTAGTCCAACTAGCACAGATACGCAGTATTTT
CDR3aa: CASSPTSTDTQYF

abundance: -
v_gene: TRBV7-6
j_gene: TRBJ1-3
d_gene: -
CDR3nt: TGTGCCAGCAGCCCAGACTACTCTGGAAACACCATATATTTT
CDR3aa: CASSPDYSGNTIYF

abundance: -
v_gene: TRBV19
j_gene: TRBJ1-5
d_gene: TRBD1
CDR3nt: TGTGCCAGTAGTACCACAGGGGGTAGCAATCAGCCCCAGCATTTT
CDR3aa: CASSTTGGSNQPQHF